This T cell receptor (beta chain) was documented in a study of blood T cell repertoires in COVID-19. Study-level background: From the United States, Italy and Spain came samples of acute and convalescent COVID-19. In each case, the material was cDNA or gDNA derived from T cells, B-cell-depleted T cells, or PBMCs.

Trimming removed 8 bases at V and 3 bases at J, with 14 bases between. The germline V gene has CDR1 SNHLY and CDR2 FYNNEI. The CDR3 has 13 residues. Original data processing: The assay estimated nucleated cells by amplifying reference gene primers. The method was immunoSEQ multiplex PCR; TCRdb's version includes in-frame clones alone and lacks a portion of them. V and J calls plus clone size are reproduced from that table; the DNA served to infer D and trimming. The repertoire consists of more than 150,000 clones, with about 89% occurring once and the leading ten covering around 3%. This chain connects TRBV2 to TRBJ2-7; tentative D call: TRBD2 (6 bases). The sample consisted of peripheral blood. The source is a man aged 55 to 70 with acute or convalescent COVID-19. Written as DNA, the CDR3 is TGTGCCAGCGCGGGGTCGTTTAACTACGAGCAGTACTTC. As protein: CASAGSFNYEQYF. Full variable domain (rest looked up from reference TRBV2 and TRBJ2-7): EPEVTQTPSHQVTQMGQEVILRCVPISNHLYFYWYRQILGQKVEFLVSFYNNEISEKSEIFDDQFSVERPDGSNFTLKIRSTKLEDSAMYFCASAGSFNYEQYFGPGTRLTVT.